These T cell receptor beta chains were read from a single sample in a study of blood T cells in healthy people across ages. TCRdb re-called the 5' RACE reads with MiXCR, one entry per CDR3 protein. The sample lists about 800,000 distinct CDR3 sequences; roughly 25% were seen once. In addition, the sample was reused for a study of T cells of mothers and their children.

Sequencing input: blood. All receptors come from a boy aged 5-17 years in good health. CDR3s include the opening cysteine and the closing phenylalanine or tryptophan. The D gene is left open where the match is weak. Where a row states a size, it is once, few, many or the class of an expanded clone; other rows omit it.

CDR3 DNA: TGTGCCAGCAGTGAAGCGGAGGGGATAGTGGGTCAGCCCCAGCATTTT; CDR3 protein: CASSEAEGIVGQPQHF; CDR3 length: 16; clone size: .; D gene: .; J gene: TRBJ1-5; V gene: TRBV2
CDR3 DNA: TGTGCCAGCAGTTCCGTGACAGGAAGTCAGCCCCAGCATTTT; CDR3 protein: CASSSVTGSQPQHF; CDR3 length: 14; clone size: few; D gene: .; J gene: TRBJ1-5; V gene: TRBV12-3/TRBV12-4
CDR3 DNA: TGTGCCAGTTCAGACACCCTCAATGAGCAGTTCTTC; CDR3 protein: CASSDTLNEQFF; CDR3 length: 12; clone size: few; D gene: .; J gene: TRBJ2-1; V gene: TRBV28
CDR3 DNA: TGCAGTGCTAGAGACCCCATCACCCCGAACACTGAAGCTTTCTTT; CDR3 protein: CSARDPITPNTEAFF; CDR3 length: 15; clone size: few; D gene: .; J gene: TRBJ1-1; V gene: TRBV20-1
CDR3 DNA: TGTGCCAGCAGCTTAAGTGGTGGGGCGCGTAACACCGGGGAGCTGTTTTTT; CDR3 protein: CASSLSGGARNTGELFF; CDR3 length: 17; clone size: .; D gene: .; J gene: TRBJ2-2; V gene: TRBV7-3
CDR3 DNA: TGTGCCAGCAGCAGGACAGGGGTTATGTCAGATGAAAAACTGTTTTTT; CDR3 protein: CASSRTGVMSDEKLFF; CDR3 length: 16; clone size: .; D gene: TRBD1; J gene: TRBJ1-4; V gene: TRBV7-9
CDR3 DNA: TGTGCCAGCAGCTTCGCGGGGGTCGAAGTGCACGAGCAGTACTTC; CDR3 protein: CASSFAGVEVHEQYF; CDR3 length: 15; clone size: .; D gene: TRBD2; J gene: TRBJ2-7; V gene: TRBV5-5
CDR3 DNA: TGTGCCAGCAGTAAGGGCGGGACAGCCTACGAGCAGTACTTC; CDR3 protein: CASSKGGTAYEQYF; CDR3 length: 14; clone size: few; D gene: .; J gene: TRBJ2-7; V gene: TRBV7-2
CDR3 DNA: TGTGCCAGCAGCTTGGGGGACAGGAGAGAAAACATTCAGTACTTC; CDR3 protein: CASSLGDRRENIQYF; CDR3 length: 15; clone size: .; D gene: TRBD1; J gene: TRBJ2-4; V gene: TRBV5-6
CDR3 DNA: TGTGCCAGCAGTTCCTGGACTAGCGGAAATGAGCAGTTCTTC; CDR3 protein: CASSSWTSGNEQFF; CDR3 length: 14; clone size: .; D gene: TRBD2; J gene: TRBJ2-1; V gene: TRBV6-5
CDR3 DNA: TGTGCCAGCAGGACGCTGGGACAGGGGGCCTACGAGCAGTACTTC; CDR3 protein: CASRTLGQGAYEQYF; CDR3 length: 15; clone size: few; D gene: TRBD1; J gene: TRBJ2-7; V gene: TRBV28
CDR3 DNA: TGTGCCAGCAGCGCCCGACAGGGTATCGCAGATACGCAGTATTTT; CDR3 protein: CASSARQGIADTQYF; CDR3 length: 15; clone size: .; D gene: TRBD1; J gene: TRBJ2-3; V gene: TRBV7-2
CDR3 DNA: TGTGCCAGCAGATACGACAGGGCCTCGCCAGGCTACACCTTC; CDR3 protein: CASRYDRASPGYTF; CDR3 length: 14; clone size: few; D gene: TRBD1; J gene: TRBJ1-2; V gene: TRBV7-2
CDR3 DNA: TGTGCCAGCAGGGGGACAGGGTCGGGGTACTATGGCTACACCTTC; CDR3 protein: CASRGTGSGYYGYTF; CDR3 length: 15; clone size: few; D gene: TRBD1; J gene: TRBJ1-2; V gene: TRBV27
CDR3 DNA: TGTGCCAGCAGTTCTCAGGGACAGGGGGATGACATTCAGTACTTC; CDR3 protein: CASSSQGQGDDIQYF; CDR3 length: 15; clone size: .; D gene: TRBD1; J gene: TRBJ2-4; V gene: TRBV12-3/TRBV12-4
CDR3 DNA: TGTGCCAGCAGCTTAACGGACGGACGAGAGGAGCAGTTCTTC; CDR3 protein: CASSLTDGREEQFF; CDR3 length: 14; clone size: .; D gene: .; J gene: TRBJ2-1; V gene: TRBV7-3
CDR3 DNA: TGTGCCAGCAGTCGCCCGGAATCGGATTCACCCCTCCACTTT; CDR3 protein: CASSRPESDSPLHF; CDR3 length: 14; clone size: .; D gene: .; J gene: TRBJ1-6; V gene: TRBV6-2/TRBV6-3
CDR3 DNA: TGCAGTGCAGAAGACAGTGCCTGGGGATACGAGCAGTACTTC; CDR3 protein: CSAEDSAWGYEQYF; CDR3 length: 14; clone size: .; D gene: .; J gene: TRBJ2-7; V gene: TRBV20-1
CDR3 DNA: TGTGCCAGCACCTCAGAGGTCAACTATGGCTACACCTTC; CDR3 protein: CASTSEVNYGYTF; CDR3 length: 13; clone size: .; D gene: .; J gene: TRBJ1-2; V gene: TRBV5-6
CDR3 DNA: TGTGCCAGCAGTTACTCGATTCTTGAGACTAGCGGGAGGACAGATACGCAGTATTTT; CDR3 protein: CASSYSILETSGRTDTQYF; CDR3 length: 19; clone size: few; D gene: TRBD2; J gene: TRBJ2-3; V gene: TRBV6-2/TRBV6-3
CDR3 DNA: TGTGCCAGCAGCACCGGACAGGTTGGGGTAGATACGCAGTATTTT; CDR3 protein: CASSTGQVGVDTQYF; CDR3 length: 15; clone size: few; D gene: TRBD1; J gene: TRBJ2-3; V gene: TRBV6-5
CDR3 DNA: TGCAGCGTTGACGCGGAACGCGGGGAGACCCAGTACTTC; CDR3 protein: CSVDAERGETQYF; CDR3 length: 13; clone size: .; D gene: .; J gene: TRBJ2-5; V gene: TRBV29-1
CDR3 DNA: TGTGCCACCAGTGATCCCACGGGGAATTGGGATCAGCCCCAGCATTTT; CDR3 protein: CATSDPTGNWDQPQHF; CDR3 length: 16; clone size: once; D gene: .; J gene: TRBJ1-5; V gene: TRBV24-1
CDR3 DNA: TGTGCCGGCAGCTTGCGGACATTATACAATGAGCAGTTCTTC; CDR3 protein: CAGSLRTLYNEQFF; CDR3 length: 14; clone size: few; D gene: .; J gene: TRBJ2-1; V gene: TRBV5-5
CDR3 DNA: TGTGCCAGCAGCCAGGGCCATGAGCAGTTCTTC; CDR3 protein: CASSQGHEQFF; CDR3 length: 11; clone size: many; D gene: .; J gene: TRBJ2-1; V gene: TRBV4-3
CDR3 DNA: TGTGCCAGCAGGAGCGGATGGGACAGGGGTTGGGAGACCCAGTACTTC; CDR3 protein: CASRSGWDRGWETQYF; CDR3 length: 16; clone size: .; D gene: TRBD1; J gene: TRBJ2-5; V gene: TRBV11-2
CDR3 DNA: TGTGCCAGCAGCCCCGGTGGAAGAGAAGCTTTCTTT; CDR3 protein: CASSPGGREAFF; CDR3 length: 12; clone size: few; D gene: .; J gene: TRBJ1-1; V gene: TRBV7-9
CDR3 DNA: TGTGCCACCAGCGAGACTAGCGGGAGGCCCTACGAGCAGTACTTC; CDR3 protein: CATSETSGRPYEQYF; CDR3 length: 15; clone size: .; D gene: TRBD2; J gene: TRBJ2-7; V gene: TRBV15
CDR3 DNA: TGCAGCGTGGAGGGCGGCCCCTCCTACGAGCAGTACTTC; CDR3 protein: CSVEGGPSYEQYF; CDR3 length: 13; clone size: .; D gene: .; J gene: TRBJ2-7; V gene: TRBV29-1
CDR3 DNA: TGCAGCGTATCCGGGGGTCGGGAGACCCAGTACTTC; CDR3 protein: CSVSGGRETQYF; CDR3 length: 12; clone size: few; D gene: .; J gene: TRBJ2-5; V gene: TRBV29-1
CDR3 DNA: TGTGCCACCAGCAGGCGGGTAGACGGGGCCCAAGAGACCCAGTACTTC; CDR3 protein: CATSRRVDGAQETQYF; CDR3 length: 16; clone size: .; D gene: .; J gene: TRBJ2-5; V gene: TRBV15
CDR3 DNA: TGCAGTGCTAGAAAAACAGAGAGTGGCAATCAGCCCCAGCATTTT; CDR3 protein: CSARKTESGNQPQHF; CDR3 length: 15; clone size: .; D gene: .; J gene: TRBJ1-5; V gene: TRBV20-1
CDR3 DNA: TGTGCCAGCAGTTCCCGGGACAGGGCTGGCTACACCTTC; CDR3 protein: CASSSRDRAGYTF; CDR3 length: 13; clone size: few; D gene: TRBD1; J gene: TRBJ1-2; V gene: TRBV27
CDR3 DNA: TGTGCCAGCAGGACCTCTCTAGCTCTCCTACGCAATGAGCAGTTCTTC; CDR3 protein: CASRTSLALLRNEQFF; CDR3 length: 16; clone size: .; D gene: .; J gene: TRBJ2-1; V gene: TRBV7-2
CDR3 DNA: TGCGCCAGCAGCCAAGAAGACGGAGGGGCCTACGAGCAGTACTTC; CDR3 protein: CASSQEDGGAYEQYF; CDR3 length: 15; clone size: .; D gene: .; J gene: TRBJ2-7; V gene: TRBV4-1
CDR3 DNA: TGTGCCAGCAGTCTAGGGACTAGCGGGGGTCGTGGAGAGACCCAGTACTTC; CDR3 protein: CASSLGTSGGRGETQYF; CDR3 length: 17; clone size: .; D gene: TRBD2; J gene: TRBJ2-5; V gene: TRBV27
CDR3 DNA: TGTGCCAGCTTCAGGTACCCCTACTACGAGCAGTACTTC; CDR3 protein: CASFRYPYYEQYF; CDR3 length: 13; clone size: few; D gene: .; J gene: TRBJ2-7; V gene: TRBV6-2/TRBV6-3
CDR3 DNA: TGTGCCAGCAGCTTGGTAGGCGGGAGCTCCTATAATTCACCCCTCCACTTT; CDR3 protein: CASSLVGGSSYNSPLHF; CDR3 length: 17; clone size: .; D gene: .; J gene: TRBJ1-6; V gene: TRBV5-5
CDR3 DNA: TGTGCCAGCACCCAGGACGGCCTAGGGGGGGCCGGGGAGCTGTTTTTT; CDR3 protein: CASTQDGLGGAGELFF; CDR3 length: 16; clone size: .; D gene: .; J gene: TRBJ2-2; V gene: TRBV28
CDR3 DNA: TGCGCCAGCAGCACTAGGGGTTTTAATCAGCCCCAGCATTTT; CDR3 protein: CASSTRGFNQPQHF; CDR3 length: 14; clone size: .; D gene: .; J gene: TRBJ1-5; V gene: TRBV5-1
CDR3 DNA: TGTGCCAGCAGTTACGGGCGGAACTACGGGCAGTACTTC; CDR3 protein: CASSYGRNYGQYF; CDR3 length: 13; clone size: few; D gene: .; J gene: TRBJ2-7; V gene: TRBV6-5
CDR3 DNA: TGCGCCAGCAGCCAAGATTGGGACGGGGGCCACTACGAGCAGTACTTC; CDR3 protein: CASSQDWDGGHYEQYF; CDR3 length: 16; clone size: .; D gene: .; J gene: TRBJ2-7; V gene: TRBV4-3